The next 22 T cell receptor beta chains were all read from a single sample in a study of shared clonotypes between healthy human individuals. This table comes from immunoSEQ multiplex PCR, and its TCRdb copy is limited to in-frame clones, with some not included. In the table there are approximately 2,200,000 clones, about 92% of which are singletons. Positive CCR7 selection of CD45RO-negative cells yielded the naive CD8 cells, and terminally differentiated effector memory CD45RA+ cells were excluded. Sequenced: naive CD8+ T cells from PBMCs. Every receptor here comes from a man between 18 and 35 years old in good health. Some clones in this sample may be carry-over from other donors' samples.

This clone was observed a single time. V gene TRBV5-6 combines with J gene TRBJ2-7; 11 nucleotides agree with TRBD1. CDR1 and CDR2 from the germline V gene are SGHDT and YYEEEE. CDR3 length equals 16 residues. Trimming at V came to 4 bases and at J to 2 bases, leaving 8 bases not matched to a gene. The CDR3 DNA is TGTGCCAGCAGCGGAGCCGGGACAGGGGGGACCTACGAGCAGTACTTC. This codes for CASSGAGTGGTYEQYF.

The rearrangement joins TRBV25-1 to TRBJ2-7; D is possibly TRBD1 (5 bases). Germline CDR1 MGHDK, CDR2 SYGVNS. The CDR3 sequence is 17 residues long. The ends were cut back, 0 bases at V and 0 bases at J, with 15 bases in the middle. CDR3 region: CASSEYMGHDHSYEQYF. The DNA of the CDR3 is TGTGCCAGCAGTGAATATATGGGGCACGATCACTCCTACGAGCAGTACTTC.

As to this clone: The same CDR3 arises from other DNA sequences in this sample as well. The chain carries TRBV6-5 and TRBJ1-1; D not certain. Deletions cut 4 bases from V and 0 bases from J, with 6 bases between. Per germline, CDR1 MNHEY and CDR2 SVGAGI. The CDR3 contains 13 residues. This CDR3 reads CASSLGMNTEAFF. The CDR3 DNA is TGTGCCAGCAGTTTGGGTATGAACACTGAAGCTTTCTTT.

This chain joins TRBV5-6 and TRBJ1-5; TRBD1 agrees at 8 bases. This CDR3 region has 14 residues. Germline values: CDR1 SGHDT, CDR2 YYEEEE. J was trimmed by 7 bases and V by 2 bases; bases with no gene match: 5. The CDR3 spells CASSFGTGPQPQHF. DNA of the CDR3: TGTGCCAGCAGCTTCGGGACAGGACCACAGCCCCAGCATTTT.

The V gene is TRBV20-1, the J gene TRBJ2-7; D gene unclear. The length of the CDR3 is 11 residues. Trimming removed 5 bases at V and 3 bases at J, with 8 bases between. Per germline, CDR1 DFQATT and CDR2 SNEGSKA (reference sequence). CDR3 sequence reads: CSAPVGYEQYF. The CDR3 DNA sequence: TGCAGTGCTCCCGTTGGCTACGAGCAGTACTTC.

The V and J genes are TRBV7-8 and TRBJ2-7; 8 bases agree with TRBD1. Germline V gene data show CDR1 as SGHVS and CDR2 as FQNEAQ. J lost 2 bases, V lost 5 bases, and 8 bases had no gene match. The CDR3 loop spans 15 amino acids. CDR3: CASSHETGATYEQYF. CDR3 DNA sequence: TGTGCCAGCAGCCACGAGACAGGGGCAACCTACGAGCAGTACTTC.

The V call is TRBV4-1, the J call TRBJ2-5, with D unresolved. The germline gives CDR1 MGHRA, CDR2 YSYEKL. V lost 0 bases to trimming and J lost 4 bases, with 15 bases between them. This CDR3 is built from 16 residues. CDR3 protein: CASSQETHHIGETQYF. The CDR3 nucleotides are TGCGCCAGCAGCCAAGAGACCCATCATATAGGAGAGACCCAGTACTTC.

Written as DNA, the CDR3 is TGTGCCAGCAATGAGAGACAGGGGGCGAGGTATGGCTACACCTTC. It specifies CASNERQGARYGYTF. This sequence joins TRBV6-5 and TRBJ1-2; 10 bases match TRBD1. The trim removed 7 bases at V and 5 bases at J, leaving 10 bases unmatched. This CDR3 comprises 15 residues. Per the germline V gene, CDR1 is MNHEY and CDR2 is SVGAGI.

This clone was seen more than once but under ten times. A single base separates this from a much larger clone, so it may be a read error. The chain has TRBV9 and TRBJ1-1, with unresolved D. This CDR3 contains 13 residues. V lost 0 bases and J 1 base, leaving 4 bases between the germline ends. Germline V gene sequence: CDR1 SGDLS, CDR2 YYNGEE. CDR3 protein: CASSVGWNTEAFF. The CDR3 region has the DNA TGTGCCAGCAGCGTAGGGTGGAACACTGAAGCTTTCTTT.

This rearrangement joins TRBV6-4 to TRBJ2-3, with 13 bases that match TRBD2. This CDR3 has 21 amino acids. With V trimmed by 2 bases and J by 0 bases, 14 bases remained unmatched. Germline CDR1 is MRHNA and CDR2 is SNTAGT. The CDR3 loop reads CASSDQGLLAGGPGSTDTQYF. The CDR3 DNA is TGTGCCAGCAGTGACCAGGGCCTACTAGCGGGAGGGCCGGGGAGCACAGATACGCAGTATTTT.

This sequence joins TRBV4-1 and TRBJ2-1, with D unresolved. This CDR3 is 16 amino acids long. Germline CDR1 is MGHRA and CDR2 is YSYEKL. V gave up 0 bases and J gave up 2 bases, with 11 bases separating them. CDR3 loop: CASSQDGEAAYNEQFF. The CDR3 DNA sequence: TGCGCCAGCAGCCAAGATGGGGAAGCCGCCTACAATGAGCAGTTCTTC.

CDR3 sequence: CASSLGSYGYTF. In nucleotides, the CDR3 is TGTGCCAGCAGCTTGGGTAGCTATGGCTACACCTTC. The rearrangement uses TRBV7-9 and TRBJ1-2; no clear D gene. The V end lost 3 bases, the J end lost 4 bases, and 6 bases lay between the germline ends. CDR3 length equals 12 residues. Germline CDR1 reads SEHNR; CDR2 reads FQNEAQ (reference sequence). Drawing the rest from reference TRBV7-9 and TRBJ1-2, the complete variable domain is DTGVSQNPRHKITKRGQNVTFRCDPISEHNRLYWYRQTLGQGPEFLTYFQNEAQLEKSRLLSDRFSAERPKGSFSTLEIQRTEQGDSAMYLCASSLGSYGYTFGSGTRLTVV.

V usage is TRBV29-1 and J usage is TRBJ1-2; a weak D match, TRBD1 (6 bases). The CDR3 contains 15 residues. Germline V CDR1 and CDR2: SQVTM, ANQGSEA. V lost 8 bases, J lost 6 bases, and 25 bases lay in between. CDR3 region: CSTRDTGLVGNGYTF. The CDR3 nucleotides read TGCAGCACCCGGGACACGGGCTTAGTTGGGAATGGCTACACCTTC.

On this clone itself: Other DNA sequences in the same sample also yield this CDR3. V usage is TRBV29-1 and J usage is TRBJ2-7; TRBD1 aligns across 9 bases. This CDR3 has 13 residues. V dropped 4 bases and J dropped 2; count of bases not matched to a gene: 3. Per the germline V gene, CDR1 is SQVTM and CDR2 is ANQGSEA. This CDR3 is CSVVGTGTYEQYF. CDR3 in DNA: TGCAGCGTTGTAGGGACAGGGACCTACGAGCAGTACTTC.

This clone was seen once. This sequence joins TRBV11-2 and TRBJ2-2, with D unclear. Trimming took off 0 bases at V and 4 bases at J, with 18 bases between the two ends. The CDR3 sequence is 18 residues long. Germline-derived CDR1 and CDR2 are SGHAT and FQNNGV. The CDR3 is CASSLDPAGQVSTGELFF. Written as DNA, the CDR3 is TGTGCCAGCAGCTTAGACCCTGCCGGCCAGGTGTCCACCGGGGAGCTGTTTTTT.

This clone was seen only a few times. The V and J genes are TRBV9 and TRBJ1-4; D unresolved. Germline V CDR1 and CDR2: SGDLS, YYNGEE. This CDR3 spans 14 amino acids. V was pared by 0 bases and J by 6 bases, with 9 bases between. The CDR3 nucleotides read TGTGCCAGCAGCGTAGTAGACTGGGATGAAAAACTGTTTTTT. Protein product: CASSVVDWDEKLFF.

This sequence joins TRBV6-1 and TRBJ1-1; D not resolved. Trimming took off 6 bases at V and 5 bases at J, with 16 bases between the two ends. Germline V gene sequence: CDR1 MNHNS, CDR2 SASEGT. CDR3 length: 14 residues. In nucleotides, the CDR3 is TGTGCCAGCAGGCGGGAGGGAAAAGGAACTGAAGCTTTCTTT. Protein sequence: CASRREGKGTEAFF.

V is TRBV6-4 and J is TRBJ2-2; D gene ambiguous. The CDR3 runs 15 residues. In germline, CDR1 is MRHNA, CDR2 SNTAGT. The V gene lost 5 bases and the J gene lost 0 bases, with 10 bases spanning the gap. The DNA of the CDR3 is TGTGCCAGCAGTTTTTACCCTGCGAACACCGGGGAGCTGTTTTTT. Translating gives CASSFYPANTGELFF.

This clone showed up just once. The chain combines TRBV29-1 with TRBJ1-2; D uncertain. With 6 bases removed from V and 0 bases from J, the gap between germline ends came to 11 bases. The CDR3 is made up of 13 amino acids. Germline V CDR1 and CDR2: SQVTM, ANQGSEA. CDR3 in DNA: TGCAGCGTAAGACGCCGCACTAACTATGGCTACACCTTC. Its protein product is CSVRRRTNYGYTF.

On this clone itself: The same CDR3 is also encoded by other DNA sequences in this sample. The rearrangement uses TRBV27 and TRBJ2-7, with 7 bases identical to TRBD2. The CDR3 covers 14 residues. The junction had 7 bases not matched to a gene; V was cut back by 6 bases and J by 2 bases. The germline V gene encodes CDR1 MNHEY and CDR2 SMNVEV (reference sequence). The CDR3 sequence: CASSPRGGAYEQYF. CDR3 DNA sequence: TGTGCCAGCAGCCCGCGGGGAGGGGCCTACGAGCAGTACTTC.

The DNA for the CDR3 is TGCGCCAGCAGTCAAGGACTAGCGGGTTTCCAAGAGACCCAGTACTTC. The encoded protein is CASSQGLAGFQETQYF. The chain recombines TRBV10-1 with TRBJ2-5, with TRBD2 matching over 11 bases. This CDR3 is 16 amino acids long. The V gene's germline CDR1 is WNHNN and CDR2 SYGVQD (reference sequence). After removal of 5 bases from V and 1 base from J, the junction contained 6 bases not matched to a gene.

V and J are TRBV27 and TRBJ2-7; no definite D call. CDR1 MNHEY and CDR2 SMNVEV come from the germline V gene (reference sequence). The CDR3 contains 14 residues. Trimming removed 4 bases at V and 2 bases at J, with 12 bases between. CDR3 nucleotides: TGTGCCAGCAGTTCTGGCCTAAACACCTACGAGCAGTACTTC. Translated, it gives CASSSGLNTYEQYF.